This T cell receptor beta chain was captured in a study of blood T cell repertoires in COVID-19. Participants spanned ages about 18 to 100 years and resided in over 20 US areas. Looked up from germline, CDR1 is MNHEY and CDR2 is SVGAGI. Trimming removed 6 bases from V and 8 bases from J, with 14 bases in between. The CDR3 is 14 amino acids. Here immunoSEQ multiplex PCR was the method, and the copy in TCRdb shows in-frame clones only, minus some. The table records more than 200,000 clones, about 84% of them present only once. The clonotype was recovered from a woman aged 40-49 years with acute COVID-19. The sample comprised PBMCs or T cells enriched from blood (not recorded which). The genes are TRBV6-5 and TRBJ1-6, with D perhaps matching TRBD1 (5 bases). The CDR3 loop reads CASRPGGDYSPLHF. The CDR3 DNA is TGTGCCAGCAGGCCCGGGGGGGATTATTCACCCCTCCACTTT.